These 29 T cell receptor beta chains came from one sample sequenced in a study of Ad26.COV2.S vaccination and SARS-CoV-2 variants. Using immunoSEQ multiplex PCR, the repertoire was profiled, and TCRdb retains in-frame clones only, with some absent. The table lists 300,000 to 400,000 clones, 87% of them singletons. Treatment here: some 20 received Ad26.COV2.S at low or high dose, single or two shots; a few received placebo; per-sample allocation not given. Samples were taken on day 63 after the first vaccine or placebo injection. This specimen was peripheral blood, taken in a trial of Ad26.COV2.S vaccine versus placebo. These receptors originate from a person between 18 and 65 years old who received the Ad26.COV2.S COVID-19 vaccine or a placebo.

The chain links TRBV30 to TRBJ1-6, with D tentatively TRBD1 (5 bases). The CDR3 extends over 13 amino acids. Germline V gene data show CDR1 as GTSNPN and CDR2 as SVGIG (reference sequence). Trimming removed 3 bases from V and 9 bases from J, with 12 bases in between. The CDR3 loop is CAWRGQGLSPLHF. The CDR3, as DNA: TGTGCCTGGAGAGGGCAGGGTCTTTCACCCCTCCACTTT.

The chain is built from TRBV6-5 and TRBJ1-1; the D gene is possibly TRBD1 (6 bases). Trimming removed 6 bases at V and 4 bases at J, with 12 bases between. The CDR3 covers 13 residues. CDR1 is MNHEY, CDR2 SVGAGI, per germline. The DNA for the CDR3 is TGTGCCAGCAGGGGGGCAAGAGGCACTGAAGCTTTCTTT. The encoded protein is CASRGARGTEAFF.

The chain combines TRBV27 with TRBJ1-4; no reliable D call. V shed 5 bases and J shed 0 bases, with 7 bases lying between them. This CDR3 region has 14 residues. Germline V gene sequence: CDR1 MNHEY, CDR2 SMNVEV (reference sequence). The CDR3 reads CASSKGATNEKLFF. For the CDR3, the DNA is TGTGCCAGCAGTAAGGGTGCAACTAATGAAAAACTGTTTTTT.

This rearrangement joins TRBV12-5 to TRBJ1-4; TRBD1 aligns across 7 bases. Germline assignment: CDR1 LGHNT and CDR2 FRNRAP. The ends lost 0 bases at V and 5 bases at J; junction bases unmatched: 21. This CDR3 contains 21 residues. The CDR3 DNA follows: TGTGCTAGTGGTTTGGTACTGAGGAACCCGCTTGGGACAGATTTAAATGAAAAACTGTTTTTT. It encodes CASGLVLRNPLGTDLNEKLFF.

The chain uses TRBV5-4 and TRBJ1-1, with TRBD1 as a possible D gene (6 bases). This CDR3 contains 14 residues. Trimming left V 7 bases short and J 1 base short, with 14 bases between. CDR1 is SGHNT and CDR2 is YYREEE in the germline V gene (reference sequence). The CDR3 nucleotides are TGTGCCAGCGGCAGGGGCGGTCAGAACACTGAAGCTTTCTTT. Its protein product is CASGRGGQNTEAFF.

This chain connects TRBV4-1 to TRBJ1-5; a possible D gene is TRBD1 (5 bases). Germline assignment: CDR1 MGHRA and CDR2 YSYEKL. V was pared by 1 base and J by 4 bases, with 17 bases between. This CDR3 comprises 17 residues. In nucleotides, the CDR3 is TGCGCCAGCAGCCAAGCATTCGTCGGGGGGGGAAATCAGCCCCAGCATTTT. Translating it yields CASSQAFVGGGNQPQHF.

This rearrangement joins TRBV21-1 to TRBJ2-7; TRBD1 reflects the table's D call only, with no check against the DNA. TRBV21-1 counts as a pseudogene. The CDR3 runs 15 residues. CDR3 region: CASSKPTGNFDEQYF. In DNA form, the CDR3 reads TGTGCCAGCAGCAAACCGACAGGGAATTTCGACGAGCAGTACTTC.

The rearrangement links TRBV16 to TRBJ1-1, with D possibly being TRBD1 (6 bases). The V end was cut by 0 bases, the J end by 3 bases, with 11 bases between. This CDR3 spans 15 amino acids. Germline CDR1 reads KGHSY; CDR2 reads FQNENV. This chain's CDR3 is CASSQSGQGYTEAFF. The CDR3, as DNA: TGTGCCAGCAGCCAATCTGGGCAGGGGTACACTGAAGCTTTCTTT.

V is TRBV6-5 and J is TRBJ2-7; 10 positions agree with TRBD1. Germline lookup yields CDR1 MNHEY and CDR2 SVGAGI. After removal of 4 bases from V and 2 bases from J, the junction contained 5 bases not matched to a gene. The CDR3 is made up of 15 amino acids. The CDR3 sequence: CASSWAGQGTYEQYF. CDR3 coding DNA: TGTGCCAGCAGTTGGGCGGGACAGGGGACCTACGAGCAGTACTTC.

This sequence joins TRBV27 and TRBJ1-5, with 8 bases that match TRBD1. The CDR3 is 15 residues long. Germline assignment: CDR1 MNHEY and CDR2 SMNVEV (reference sequence). With V trimmed by 6 bases and J by 2 bases, 6 bases remained unmatched. The CDR3 DNA reads as TGTGCCAGCAGGGCAGGACAGGGTGGCAATCAGCCCCAGCATTTT. This gives the protein CASRAGQGGNQPQHF.

The J gene is TRBJ2-2, the V gene TRBV5-1, with D perhaps TRBD1 (5 bases). Germline-derived CDR1 and CDR2 are SGHRS and YFSETQ. The ends were cut back, 0 bases at V and 5 bases at J, with 11 bases in the middle. This CDR3 has 15 residues. Written as DNA, the CDR3 is TGCGCCAGCAGCTTGGAAGGGGTCAGGACCGGGGAGCTGTTTTTT. Translating it yields CASSLEGVRTGELFF.

In regard to this clone: This same CDR3 is encoded by further DNA sequences in the sample. The V call is TRBV27, the J call TRBJ1-3; D gene uncertain. Germline V CDR1 and CDR2: MNHEY, SMNVEV (reference sequence). V was trimmed by 3 bases and J by 0 bases, leaving 9 bases between them. There are 15 residues in the CDR3. The CDR3 here is CASSLSGSSGNTIYF. The CDR3 DNA sequence: TGTGCCAGCAGTTTGTCGGGGAGCTCTGGAAACACCATATATTTT.

About this clone itself: The sample holds other DNA sequences that translate to the same CDR3. The J gene is TRBJ2-6, the V gene TRBV5-4; no firm D call. Between the trimmed V and J ends, which lost 4 bases and 0 bases, there was a span of 8 bases. Per germline, CDR1 SGHNT and CDR2 YYREEE (reference sequence). This CDR3 contains 15 residues. Here the CDR3 reads CASSPGGSGANVLTF. The CDR3, as DNA: TGTGCCAGCAGCCCCGGTGGCTCTGGGGCCAACGTCCTGACTTTC.

This chain connects TRBV6-5 to TRBJ2-3, with D perhaps matching TRBD2 (5 bases). The CDR3 totals 14 residues. The V end was cut by 6 bases, the J end by 0 bases, with 10 bases between. Germline V CDR1 and CDR2: MNHEY, SVGAGI. The CDR3 bases are TGTGCCAGCAGCGAGAGGGTGAGCACAGATACGCAGTATTTT. Amino acids: CASSERVSTDTQYF.

The V gene is TRBV19, the J gene TRBJ2-1; D is unclear. This CDR3 has 16 residues. Trimming took 3 bases from V and 0 from J, leaving 12 bases between them. Germline V gene sequence: CDR1 LNHDA, CDR2 SQIVND (reference sequence). CDR3 nucleotides: TGTGCCAGTAGTATCCTTGCGGCGAGCTCCTACAATGAGCAGTTCTTC. The encoded protein is CASSILAASSYNEQFF. Looking up the rest from reference TRBV19 and TRBJ2-1 gives the full variable domain: DGGITQSPKYLFRKEGQNVTLSCEQNLNHDAMYWYRQDPGQGLRLIYYSQIVNDFQKGDIAEGYSVSREKKESFPLTVTSAQKNPTAFYLCASSILAASSYNEQFFGPGTRLTVL.

The chain combines TRBV24-1 with TRBJ2-2; 7 bases are shared with TRBD1. The CDR3 contains 15 residues. J was trimmed by 6 bases and V by 4 bases; bases with no gene match: 7. Germline V gene lookup returns CDR1 KGHDR and CDR2 SFDVKD. CDR3 sequence: CATSDPQGVPGELFF. CDR3 coding DNA: TGTGCCACCAGTGACCCCCAGGGGGTTCCCGGGGAGCTGTTTTTT.

A few counts support this clone. The chain is built from TRBV6-5 and TRBJ1-2; 9 bases match TRBD1. CDR3 size: 14 residues. Per germline, CDR1 MNHEY and CDR2 SVGAGI. J gave up 8 bases and V 7 bases, and 11 bases lay outside the gene matches. The CDR3 nucleotides read TGTGCCAGCACCCGCGGGACAGGGCTGGGAGGCTACACCTTC. Encoded protein: CASTRGTGLGGYTF.

The V gene is TRBV19, the J gene TRBJ1-1, with 7 bases lining up with TRBD1. CDR1 LNHDA and CDR2 SQIVND come from the germline V gene (reference sequence). The CDR3 runs to 13 residues. Trimming took 6 bases from V and 5 from J; bases not matched to a gene: 6. The CDR3, as DNA: TGTGCCAGTAGCCCCAGGGGGATAACTGAAGCTTTCTTT. This translates into CASSPRGITEAFF.

The chain is built from TRBV18 and TRBJ2-7; TRBD1 is a possible D gene (5 bases). Germline V gene data show CDR1 as KGHSH and CDR2 as LQKENI. The CDR3 sequence is 14 residues long. With 1 base removed from V and 2 bases from J, the gap between germline ends came to 9 bases. CDR3 bases: TGTGCCAGCTCACCACAGGGGTCGACCTACGAGCAGTACTTC. Encoded protein: CASSPQGSTYEQYF.

The chain combines TRBV2 with TRBJ2-2; D is unresolved. V lost 9 bases and J 0 bases, leaving 14 bases between the germline ends. The V gene's germline CDR1 is SNHLY and CDR2 FYNNEI. This CDR3 spans 15 amino acids. The CDR3 reads CASGGPGSNTGELFF. The CDR3 nucleotides are TGTGCCAGTGGTGGGCCTGGTTCGAACACCGGGGAGCTGTTTTTT.

This rearrangement joins TRBV5-1 to TRBJ1-1, with TRBD1 as a possible D gene (6 bases). V was pared by 0 bases and J by 12 bases, with 15 bases between. Germline-derived CDR1 and CDR2 are SGHRS and YFSETQ. CDR3 length: 13 residues. CDR3 loop: CASSLGQGSPTFF. In DNA form, the CDR3 reads TGCGCCAGCAGCTTGGGGCAGGGGTCTCCCACTTTCTTT.

The rearrangement links TRBV29-1 to TRBJ2-7; the D is unclear. Trimming took 4 bases from V and 1 from J, leaving 8 bases between them. This CDR3 region has 12 residues. Germline lookup yields CDR1 SQVTM and CDR2 ANQGSEA. The DNA of the CDR3 is TGCAGCGTTGCGGGCAGGTCCTACGAGCAGTACTTC. It codes for CSVAGRSYEQYF.

This sequence joins TRBV19 and TRBJ2-3; 14 nucleotides align to TRBD2. Germline V gene sequence: CDR1 LNHDA, CDR2 SQIVND (reference sequence). The V gene end was trimmed by 3 bases and the J gene end by 2 bases; junction bases not matched to a gene: 7. The CDR3 is made up of 18 amino acids. This CDR3 is CASSIRRGLAGATDTQYF. CDR3 sequence (DNA): TGTGCCAGTAGTATCCGGAGGGGACTAGCGGGGGCCACAGATACGCAGTATTTT.

This chain connects TRBV27 to TRBJ1-5, with 8 bases aligning to TRBD1. V was pared by 2 bases and J by 5 bases, with 2 bases of the junction left unmatched. The CDR3 extends over 14 amino acids. CDR1 and CDR2 from the germline V gene are MNHEY and SMNVEV (reference sequence). CDR3 DNA: TGTGCCAGCAGTTTACAGGGGGCGGATCAGCCCCAGCATTTT. This gives the protein CASSLQGADQPQHF.

This chain joins TRBV11-3 and TRBJ2-7, with D possibly called TRBD1 or TRBD2 (5 bases each). Germline V gene lookup returns CDR1 SGHNT and CDR2 YENEEA. The CDR3 covers 13 residues. The V gene lost 0 bases and the J gene lost 6 bases, with 9 bases spanning the gap. CDR3 in DNA: TGTGCCAGCAGCTTAGATCCTGGGACCGAGCAGTACTTC. Its translation: CASSLDPGTEQYF.

This clone was seen only once. The J gene is TRBJ1-2, the V gene TRBV2, with D perhaps matching TRBD1 (5 bases). The CDR3 totals 14 residues. V lost 1 base and J lost 5, with 11 bases in between. Per the germline V gene, CDR1 is SNHLY and CDR2 is FYNNEI. The CDR3: CASSEVQGGYGYTF. CDR3 DNA sequence: TGTGCCAGCAGTGAAGTGCAGGGAGGGTATGGCTACACCTTC. Full variable domain (remainder filled in from reference TRBV2 and TRBJ1-2): EPEVTQTPSHQVTQMGQEVILRCVPISNHLYFYWYRQILGQKVEFLVSFYNNEISEKSEIFDDQFSVERPDGSNFTLKIRSTKLEDSAMYFCASSEVQGGYGYTFGSGTRLTVV.

The chain carries TRBV9 and TRBJ1-2; D possibly corresponds to TRBD1 (6 bases). The germline CDR1 and CDR2 sequences are SGDLS and YYNGEE. Trimming took off 0 bases at V and 6 bases at J, with 12 bases between the two ends. The CDR3 totals 14 residues. CDR3 region: CASSVEAEGDGYTF. As DNA, the CDR3 is TGTGCCAGCAGCGTAGAGGCGGAGGGGGATGGCTACACCTTC.

The chain recombines TRBV10-3 with TRBJ1-2; a weak D match, TRBD1 (5 bases). The germline V gene has CDR1 ENHRY and CDR2 SYGVKD. Deletions cut 2 bases from V and 4 bases from J, with 14 bases between. CDR3 length: 15 residues. In DNA form, the CDR3 reads TGTGCCATCAGTGAGGGGGACCCAAAGATCTATGGCTACACCTTC. The encoded protein is CAISEGDPKIYGYTF.

This clone was seen a handful of times. This chain links TRBV12-5 with TRBJ1-5, with unresolved D. Germline loops: CDR1 LGHNT, CDR2 FRNRAP. Trimming left V 5 bases short and J 0 bases short, with 14 bases between. This CDR3 contains 16 residues. Here the CDR3 DNA reads TGTGCTAGTGGTCCCCCTCCAGGTTATAGCAATCAGCCCCAGCATTTT. Protein sequence: CASGPPPGYSNQPQHF.